A single sample is the source of the 29 T cell receptor beta chains below, sequenced in a study of tumor-infiltrating lymphocytes in oesophageal squamous cell carcinoma. TCRdb called the PCR reads again in MiXCR, with one record for every CDR3 protein. The data hold approximately 12,000 distinct CDR3 sequences, with approximately 59% observed a single time. The material sequenced was esophageal tumor tissue. All receptors derive from a male donor with esophageal squamous cell carcinoma.

The sample holds a few counts of this clonotype. This sequence joins TRBV19 and TRBJ1-3; 7 nucleotides line up with TRBD1. Germline V gene lookup returns CDR1 LNHDA and CDR2 SQIVND (reference sequence). V lost 6 bases and J lost 2; bases outside the gene matches: 4. The CDR3 has 14 residues. Written as DNA, the CDR3 is TGTGCCAGTAGCCGCACAGGGGCTGGAAACACCATATATTTT. Encoded protein: CASSRTGAGNTIYF. Filled out from reference TRBV19 and TRBJ1-3, the complete variable domain reads DGGITQSPKYLFRKEGQNVTLSCEQNLNHDAMYWYRQDPGQGLRLIYYSQIVNDFQKGDIAEGYSVSREKKESFPLTVTSAQKNPTAFYLCASSRTGAGNTIYFGEGSWLTVV.

The chain uses TRBV7-2 and TRBJ2-1; TRBD2 is a possible D gene (6 bases). Matching the DNA end better, TRBJ2-7 makes the J call doubtful. The germline gives CDR1 SGHTA, CDR2 FQGNSA. CDR3 size: 14 residues. CDR3 nucleotides: TGTGCCAGCAGCTTGGGTCTAGCGTATAGTGAGCAGTACTTC. Translated: CASSLGLAYSEQYF.

This clonotype was detected once. CDR3 in DNA: TGTGCCAGCAGCCCCGCAGGGGGAAACACCATATATTTT. Its translation: CASSPAGGNTIYF. V is TRBV7-3 and J is TRBJ1-3; the D gene is possibly TRBD1 (5 bases). The germline V gene encodes CDR1 SGHTA and CDR2 FQGTGA. This CDR3 is 13 amino acids long. V was shortened by 5 bases and J by 4 bases, with 9 bases between the two germline ends.

The chain employs TRBV7-2 and TRBJ2-5, with D possibly matching TRBD2 (5 bases). The CDR3 runs to 10 residues. Germline V gives CDR1 SGHTA, CDR2 FQGNSA. Trimming took 8 bases from V and 13 from J, leaving 14 bases between them. The CDR3: CASGPRSGYF. As DNA, the CDR3 is TGTGCCAGCGGACCGAGAAGCGGGTACTTC.

This clonotype is large. The genes are TRBV12-3 or TRBV12-4 and TRBJ2-7, with D uncertain. The ends were cut back, 3 bases at V and 5 bases at J, with 11 bases in the middle. The CDR3 is made up of 13 amino acids. The CDR3 reads CASSFVPSDEQYF. The CDR3 DNA is TGTGCCAGCAGTTTTGTCCCGAGTGACGAGCAGTACTTC.

About this clonotype itself: This CDR3 fails to terminate in the conserved phenylalanine or tryptophan, so it likely reflects a read error. The chain employs TRBV7-2 and TRBJ2-1, with a possible D match to TRBD2 (7 bases). The CDR3 runs to 14 residues. The germline gives CDR1 SGHTA, CDR2 FQGNSA. Deletions cut 4 bases from V and 7 bases from J, with 14 bases between. The CDR3 region is CASSSSGRGNEQFL. For the CDR3, the DNA is TGTGCCAGCAGCTCATCGGGGAGGGGGAATGAGCAGTTCTTG.

V is TRBV7-3 and J is TRBJ2-3, with no clear D. CDR1 and CDR2 (germline): SGHTA, FQGTGA. Trimming removed 2 bases from V and 7 bases from J, with 10 bases in between. The CDR3 contains 13 residues. The CDR3 region has the DNA TGTGCCAGCAGCTTAGGATCGGTCTATACGCAGTATTTT. It encodes CASSLGSVYTQYF.

The chain recombines TRBV4-1 with TRBJ1-1; D is unclear. The CDR3 has 15 residues. V gave up 0 bases and J gave up 3 bases, with 11 bases separating them. CDR1 is MGHRA and CDR2 is YSYEKL in the germline V gene. The CDR3 reads CASSQEELGYTEAFF. The CDR3 coding sequence is TGCGCCAGCAGCCAAGAGGAATTGGGATACACTGAAGCTTTCTTT.

The V gene is TRBV7-4, the J gene TRBJ1-2; TRBD1 agrees at 7 bases. This CDR3 is built from 14 residues. With 5 bases clipped from V and 3 bases from J, the junction kept 6 bases outside the gene matches. Germline CDR1 and CDR2: SGHVT and SQSDAQ. The CDR3: CASSAYDRDYGYTF. CDR3 in DNA: TGTGCCAGCAGCGCCTACGACAGGGACTATGGCTACACCTTC.

This clonotype was found many times. The V call is TRBV7-2, the J call TRBJ1-2, with unresolved D. The CDR3 is 15 amino acids. The V and J ends lost 5 bases and 3 bases respectively, with 16 bases between them. CDR1 and CDR2 (germline): SGHTA, FQGNSA. CDR3 nucleotides: TGTGCCAGCAGCGTCGGGCAGATAACGGACTATGGCTACACCTTC. Amino acid sequence: CASSVGQITDYGYTF.

This clonotype has a single count. The rearrangement joins TRBV7-3 to TRBJ2-1; D is possibly TRBD1 (5 bases). The better agreement between TRBJ1-2 and the DNA end casts doubt on the J call. The CDR3 contains 19 residues. Germline V gene sequence: CDR1 SGHTA, CDR2 FQGTGA. The CDR3 spells CASSLFGGTPHQSNYGYTF. Here the CDR3 DNA reads TGTGCCAGCAGCTTATTCGGCGGGACTCCCCATCAATCTAACTATGGCTACACCTTC.

The chain recombines TRBV7-2 with TRBJ2-1; D ambiguous. The J call may be incorrect, as the DNA end agrees better with TRBJ1-1. The CDR3 has 11 residues. Per germline, CDR1 SGHTA and CDR2 FQGNSA. The CDR3 DNA reads TGTGCCAGCAGCCCTCATTCTGAAGCTTTCTTT. The encoded protein is CASSPHSEAFF.

A word on this clonotype: The junction differs from germline at one of its ends, possibly a read error. The chain joins TRBV6-6 to TRBJ1-1; possible D gene TRBD1, 5 bases. Germline V CDR1 and CDR2: MNHNY, SVGAGI (reference sequence). The CDR3 has 13 residues. CDR3 amino acids: CASSGHATTEAFF. The CDR3 region has the DNA TGCGCCAGCAGTGGACACGCGACGACTGAAGCTTTCTTT.

The chain links TRBV28 to TRBJ2-5; D is possibly TRBD1 (7 bases). The J call may be incorrect, as the DNA end agrees better with TRBJ2-7. The germline V gene encodes CDR1 MDHEN and CDR2 SYDVKM. The CDR3 covers 13 residues. The CDR3 is CASSRRGRVEQYF. CDR3 DNA: TGTGCCAGCAGCCGGAGGGGGCGCGTCGAGCAGTACTTC.

A note on this clonotype: It is likely a read error, because the conserved phenylalanine at the end of the CDR3 is missing. It is unclear where the CDR3 begins or ends on the DNA, so no DNA is shown, and the CDR3 is as TCRdb lists it. The chain joins TRBV7-9 to TRBJ2-6; the D call in the table, TRBD1, was not verified against the DNA. Per germline, CDR1 SEHNR and CDR2 FQNEAQ (reference sequence). The CDR3 is made up of 17 amino acids, end residues included. CDR3 amino acids: CASSLDRSVAAEQYFGA.

This clonotype was counted many times. This chain links TRBV6-1 with TRBJ1-3; possible D gene TRBD1, 6 bases. Trimming removed 6 bases at V and 2 bases at J, with 17 bases between. Per the germline V gene, CDR1 is MNHNS and CDR2 is SASEGT. This CDR3 comprises 16 residues. The CDR3 DNA reads TGTGCCAGCAGAGCACAGGGAGGTTTAGCTGGAAACACCATATATTTT. It encodes CASRAQGGLAGNTIYF.

This chain uses TRBV7-2 with TRBJ2-5, with 9 nucleotides matching TRBD1. The tail of the sequence fits TRBJ2-7 better, so the J call may be wrong. The CDR3 contains 20 residues. Germline V gene data show CDR1 as SGHTA and CDR2 as FQGNSA. The CDR3 bases are TGTGCCAGCAGCTTATCGATATCAACCTCCGGGACAGGGTTCTCCTACGAGCAGTACTTC. Translated: CASSLSISTSGTGFSYEQYF.

The J gene is TRBJ2-7, the V gene TRBV4-1; TRBD2 matches 13 bases. The J call may be faulty, since TRBJ2-5 better matches the DNA end. There are 19 residues in the CDR3. Germline CDR1 is MGHRA and CDR2 is YSYEKL. CDR3 sequence (DNA): TGCGCCAGCAGCCAAGAGCGGACTAGCGGGAGTTACTCCGCGCAGACCCAGTACTTC. Its translation is CASSQERTSGSYSAQTQYF.

The gene calls are TRBV7-9 and TRBJ2-1, with D perhaps assigned TRBD1 or TRBD2 (6 bases each). With 6 bases removed from V and 5 bases from J, the gap between germline ends came to 14 bases. The germline CDR1 and CDR2 sequences are SEHNR and FQNEAQ (reference sequence). This CDR3 region has 14 residues. In DNA form, the CDR3 reads TGTGCCAGCAGATTTAGGGGGGATCACAATGAGCAGTTCTTC. It yields the protein CASRFRGDHNEQFF.

V gene TRBV28 combines with J gene TRBJ2-5; D unclear. TRBJ2-7 explains the end of the DNA better; the J call may be wrong. The V gene's germline CDR1 is MDHEN and CDR2 SYDVKM. The CDR3 loop spans 13 amino acids. Here the CDR3 DNA reads TGTGCCAGCATCCCCAGCGCCGGCTACGAGCAGTACTTC. This gives the protein CASIPSAGYEQYF.

DNA of the CDR3: TGTGCCAGCAGCTCGGGACTAGGTAACACAGATACGCAGTATTTT. Its protein is CASSSGLGNTDTQYF. This sequence joins TRBV6-2 or TRBV6-3 and TRBJ2-3; TRBD2 aligns across 8 bases. Germline loops: CDR1 MNHEY, CDR2 SVGEGT. The CDR3 sequence is 15 residues long. Unmatched junction bases numbered 7, after V lost 6 bases and J lost 2 bases.

This clonotype is labeled as medium-sized. The rearrangement links TRBV7-9 to TRBJ1-2; D is uncertain. CDR1 is SEHNR, CDR2 FQNEAQ, per germline (reference sequence). This CDR3 is 11 amino acids long. V lost 2 bases, J lost 5 bases, and 3 bases lay in between. CDR3 sequence: CASSLSYGYTF. The DNA for the CDR3 is TGTGCCAGCAGCTTATCATATGGCTACACCTTC.

By sample share, this clonotype is medium-sized (0.01 to 0.1%). The V and J genes are TRBV6-1 and TRBJ2-1; the D gene is possibly TRBD2 (7 bases). Germline V CDR1 and CDR2: MNHNS, SASEGT. V lost 10 bases and J 4 bases, leaving 14 bases between the germline ends. The CDR3 consists of 13 residues. The CDR3 nucleotides are TGTGCCACCTACGGGGGGCTGTACAATGAGCAGTTCTTC. Its translation: CATYGGLYNEQFF.

J is TRBJ2-7 and V is TRBV27, with TRBD2 matching 7 bases. The end of the DNA is better explained by TRBJ2-3, so the J call may be wrong. This CDR3 spans 12 amino acids. Germline CDR1 reads MNHEY; CDR2 reads SMNVEV (reference sequence). The CDR3 sequence: CASGRGLDTQYF. The DNA of the CDR3 is TGTGCCAGCGGGCGGGGGTTAGATACGCAGTATTTT.

V gene TRBV7-9 combines with J gene TRBJ1-1, with unresolved D. This CDR3 has 15 residues. Trimming cost V 1 base and J 0 bases, with 9 bases left between them. CDR1 is SEHNR and CDR2 is FQNEAQ in the germline V gene (reference sequence). The CDR3 DNA is TGTGCCAGCAGCTTAGGTTGGGCGCTGAACACTGAAGCTTTCTTT. Translation: CASSLGWALNTEAFF.

This clonotype was seen just once. V usage is TRBV7-2 and J usage is TRBJ1-6, with D hard to call. Germline V gene sequence: CDR1 SGHTA, CDR2 FQGNSA. The V and J ends lost 1 base and 18 bases respectively, with 16 bases between them. The CDR3 loop spans 13 amino acids. CDR3 sequence reads: CASSLVSSPEHHF. CDR3 nucleotides: TGTGCCAGCAGCTTAGTCTCTTCCCCCGAGCACCACTTT.

The chain joins TRBV7-2 to TRBJ2-3; 10 bases are a match to TRBD2. V dropped 5 bases and J dropped 6; count of bases not matched to a gene: 8. CDR1 SGHTA and CDR2 FQGNSA come from the germline V gene. CDR3 size: 15 residues. In nucleotides, the CDR3 is TGTGCCAGCAGCCGTACTAGCGGGGCCATTGATACGCAGTATTTT. This encodes CASSRTSGAIDTQYF.

This clonotype was recorded many times. The rearrangement joins TRBV19 to TRBJ2-2; 7 nucleotides match TRBD2. Germline CDR1 reads LNHDA; CDR2 reads SQIVND (reference sequence). V shed 5 bases, J shed 5 bases, and the junction held 8 bases outside the gene matches. This CDR3 is built from 15 residues. CDR3 residues: CASSPPRGSTGELFF. The CDR3 DNA is TGTGCCAGTAGTCCCCCGCGGGGGTCTACCGGGGAGCTGTTTTTT.

V is TRBV6-2 or TRBV6-3 and J is TRBJ2-7; unclear D gene. Germline assignment: CDR1 MNHEY and CDR2 SVGEGT. This CDR3 region has 11 residues. The CDR3 region has the DNA TGTCCCTCTGCGATCTCCTACGAGCAGTACTTC. Translating it yields CPSAISYEQYF.